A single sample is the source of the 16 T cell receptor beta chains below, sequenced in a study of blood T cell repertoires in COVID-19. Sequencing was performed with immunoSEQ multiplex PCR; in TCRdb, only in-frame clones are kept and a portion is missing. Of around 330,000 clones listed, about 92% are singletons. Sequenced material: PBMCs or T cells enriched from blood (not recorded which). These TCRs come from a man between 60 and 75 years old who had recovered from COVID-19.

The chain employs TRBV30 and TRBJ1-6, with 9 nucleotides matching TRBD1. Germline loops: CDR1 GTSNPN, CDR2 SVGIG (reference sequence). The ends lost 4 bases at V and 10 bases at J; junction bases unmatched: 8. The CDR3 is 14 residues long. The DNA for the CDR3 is TGTGCCTGGAATAGGGACAGGGTACAATCACCCCTCCACTTT. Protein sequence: CAWNRDRVQSPLHF.

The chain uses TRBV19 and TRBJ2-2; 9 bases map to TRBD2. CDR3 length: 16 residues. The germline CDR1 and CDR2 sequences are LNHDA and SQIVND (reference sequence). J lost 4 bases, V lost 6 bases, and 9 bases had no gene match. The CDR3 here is CASSPSAGGGTGELFF. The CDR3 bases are TGTGCCAGTAGCCCGAGTGCGGGGGGGGGCACCGGGGAGCTGTTTTTT.

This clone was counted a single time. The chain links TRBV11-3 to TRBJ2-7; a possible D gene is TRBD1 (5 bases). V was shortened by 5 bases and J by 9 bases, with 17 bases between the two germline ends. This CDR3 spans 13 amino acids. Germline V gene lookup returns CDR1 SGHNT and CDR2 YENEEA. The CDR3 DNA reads TGTGCCAGCAGCCTCCCCCCTCGCACAGGGCAGTACTTC. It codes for CASSLPPRTGQYF.

This CDR3 reads CASSLAGGTDTQYF. In DNA, the CDR3 is TGTGCCAGCAGCTTGGCCGGTGGCACAGATACGCAGTATTTT. This chain joins TRBV5-4 and TRBJ2-3; D not certain. The CDR3 contains 14 residues. The V and J ends lost 0 bases and 1 base respectively, with 6 bases between them. Germline CDR1 reads SGHNT; CDR2 reads YYREEE (reference sequence).

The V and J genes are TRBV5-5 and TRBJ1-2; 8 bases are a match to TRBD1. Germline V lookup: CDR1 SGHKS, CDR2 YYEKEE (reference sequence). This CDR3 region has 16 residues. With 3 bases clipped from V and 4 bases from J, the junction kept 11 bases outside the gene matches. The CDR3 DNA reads TGTGCCAGCAGCTCTACCCCGGATGGACAGGGCTATGGCTACACCTTC. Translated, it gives CASSSTPDGQGYGYTF. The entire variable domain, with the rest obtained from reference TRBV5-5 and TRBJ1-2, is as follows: DAGVTQSPTHLIKTRGQQVTLRCSPISGHKSVSWYQQVLGQGPQFIFQYYEKEERGRGNFPDRFSARQFPNYSSELNVNALLLGDSALYLCASSSTPDGQGYGYTFGSGTRLTVV.

The CDR3 coding sequence is TGCAGTGCTACGCGGAGCACTGAAGCTTTCTTT. This gives the protein CSATRSTEAFF. This chain uses TRBV20-1 with TRBJ1-1; D is unresolved. The CDR3 consists of 11 residues. The germline CDR1 and CDR2 sequences are DFQATT and SNEGSKA (reference sequence). V was shortened by 4 bases and J by 4 bases, with 7 bases between the two germline ends.

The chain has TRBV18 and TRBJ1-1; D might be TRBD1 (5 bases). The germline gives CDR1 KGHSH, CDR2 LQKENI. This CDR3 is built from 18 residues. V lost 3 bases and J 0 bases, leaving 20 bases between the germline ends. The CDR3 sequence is CASSPQTGDGGMNTEAFF. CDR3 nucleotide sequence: TGTGCCAGCTCACCGCAAACGGGGGACGGGGGGATGAACACTGAAGCTTTCTTT.

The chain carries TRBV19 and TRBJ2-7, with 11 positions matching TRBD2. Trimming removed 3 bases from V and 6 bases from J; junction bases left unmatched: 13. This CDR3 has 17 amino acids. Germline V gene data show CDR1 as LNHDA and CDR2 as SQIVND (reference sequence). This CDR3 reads CASSIRAGTSGLSEQYF. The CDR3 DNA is TGTGCCAGTAGTATTAGGGCCGGGACTAGCGGTCTGAGCGAGCAGTACTTC. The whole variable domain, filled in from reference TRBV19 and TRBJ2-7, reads DGGITQSPKYLFRKEGQNVTLSCEQNLNHDAMYWYRQDPGQGLRLIYYSQIVNDFQKGDIAEGYSVSREKKESFPLTVTSAQKNPTAFYLCASSIRAGTSGLSEQYFGPGTRLTVT.

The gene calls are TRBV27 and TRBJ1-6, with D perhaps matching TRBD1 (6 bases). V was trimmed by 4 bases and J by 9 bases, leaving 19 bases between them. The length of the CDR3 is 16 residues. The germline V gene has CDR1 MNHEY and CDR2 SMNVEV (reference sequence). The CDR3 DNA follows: TGTGCCAGCAGTTCCCGGCCGGGACAAAGAACTTCACCCCTCCACTTT. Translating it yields CASSSRPGQRTSPLHF.

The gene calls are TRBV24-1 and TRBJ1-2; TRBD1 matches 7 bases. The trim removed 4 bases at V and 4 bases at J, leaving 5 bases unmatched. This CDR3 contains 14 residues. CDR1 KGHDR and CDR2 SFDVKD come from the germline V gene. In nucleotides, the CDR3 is TGTGCCACCAGTGACGTCGACAGGGTCTATGGCTACACCTTC. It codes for CATSDVDRVYGYTF.

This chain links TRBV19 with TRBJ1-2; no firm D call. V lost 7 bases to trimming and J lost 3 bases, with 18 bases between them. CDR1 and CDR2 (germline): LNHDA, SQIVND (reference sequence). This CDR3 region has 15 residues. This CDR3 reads CASNEARRRDYGYTF. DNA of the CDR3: TGTGCCAGTAACGAAGCAAGGAGGAGGGACTATGGCTACACCTTC.

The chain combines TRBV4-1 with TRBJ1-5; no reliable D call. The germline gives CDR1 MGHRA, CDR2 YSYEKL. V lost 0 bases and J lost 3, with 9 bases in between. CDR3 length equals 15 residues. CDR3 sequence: CASSQDYSLNQPQHF. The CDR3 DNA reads TGCGCCAGCAGCCAAGATTACAGCCTCAATCAGCCCCAGCATTTT.

The CDR3 reads CASSLSASGLNEQFF. The DNA for the CDR3 is TGTGCCAGCAGTTTATCCGCTAGCGGGCTCAATGAGCAGTTCTTC. The chain joins TRBV28 to TRBJ2-1; TRBD2 matches at 8 bases. Germline V lookup: CDR1 MDHEN, CDR2 SYDVKM. V shed 1 base and J 6 bases; nucleotides not matched to a gene: 5. CDR3 length equals 15 residues.

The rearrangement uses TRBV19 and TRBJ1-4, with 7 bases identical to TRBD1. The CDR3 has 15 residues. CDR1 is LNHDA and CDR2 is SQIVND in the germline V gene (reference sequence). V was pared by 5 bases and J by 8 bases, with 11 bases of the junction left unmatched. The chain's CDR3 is CASSPRDSREEKLFF. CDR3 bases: TGTGCCAGTAGTCCACGGGACAGCCGAGAGGAAAAACTGTTTTTT. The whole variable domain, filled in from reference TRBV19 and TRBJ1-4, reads DGGITQSPKYLFRKEGQNVTLSCEQNLNHDAMYWYRQDPGQGLRLIYYSQIVNDFQKGDIAEGYSVSREKKESFPLTVTSAQKNPTAFYLCASSPRDSREEKLFFGSGTQLSVL.

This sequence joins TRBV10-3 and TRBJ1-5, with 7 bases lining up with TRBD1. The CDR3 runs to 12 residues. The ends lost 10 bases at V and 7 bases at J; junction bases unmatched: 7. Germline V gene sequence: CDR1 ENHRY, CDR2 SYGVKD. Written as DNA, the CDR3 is TGTGCCACAAGGGGACAGCAACAGCCCCAGCATTTT. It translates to CATRGQQQPQHF.

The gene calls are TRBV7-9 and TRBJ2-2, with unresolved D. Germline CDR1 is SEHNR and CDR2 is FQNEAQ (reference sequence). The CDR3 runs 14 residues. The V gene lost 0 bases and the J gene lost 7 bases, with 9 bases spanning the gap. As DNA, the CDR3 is TGTGCCAGCAGCTTAGCGCTAACCGGCGGGGAGCTGTTTTTT. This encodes CASSLALTGGELFF.